Listed below are T cell receptor beta chains from one sample, sequenced in a study of radiation and T cells in renal cell carcinoma. Sequenced by immunoSEQ multiplex PCR; TCRdb stores in-frame clones only, minus some. This sample has 150,000 or so clones, with roughly nine tenths found just once. Material: blood, obtained from a patient whose treatment included radiotherapy and nephrectomy. The receptor set was obtained from a woman in her seventies with renal cell carcinoma. Both conserved end residues are part of each CDR3. The order of the fields is CDR3 protein, CDR3 DNA, D gene, J gene, clone size, V gene. The D gene is left open where the match is weak. Rows give clone size only sometimes, using once, few, many, or a class for an expanded clone.

CDR3 protein: CASSVWYEGTEAFF
CDR3 DNA: TGCGCCAGCAGCGTTTGGTACGAGGGAACTGAAGCTTTCTTT
D gene: NA
J gene: TRBJ1-1
clone size: NA
V gene: TRBV5-1

CDR3 protein: CASSAYGTSGLSTDTQYF
CDR3 DNA: TGTGCCAGCAGCGCCTACGGGACTAGCGGGCTAAGCACAGATACGCAGTATTTT
D gene: TRBD2
J gene: TRBJ2-3
clone size: NA
V gene: TRBV9

CDR3 protein: CASSYRLAGDNEQFF
CDR3 DNA: TGCGCCAGCAGCTATCGACTAGCGGGGGATAATGAGCAGTTCTTC
D gene: TRBD2
J gene: TRBJ2-1
clone size: NA
V gene: TRBV5-1

CDR3 protein: CASSVEGPNTGELFF
CDR3 DNA: TGTGCCAGCAGCGTAGAAGGACCGAACACCGGGGAGCTGTTTTTT
D gene: NA
J gene: TRBJ2-2
clone size: NA
V gene: TRBV9

CDR3 protein: CASSYLQGANTEAFF
CDR3 DNA: TGTGCCAGCAGTTACCTACAGGGGGCTAACACTGAAGCTTTCTTT
D gene: TRBD1
J gene: TRBJ1-1
clone size: NA
V gene: TRBV6-6

CDR3 protein: CASSLRQTPYSGNTIYF
CDR3 DNA: TGTGCCAGCAGTTTAAGACAGACACCCTACTCTGGAAACACCATATATTTT
D gene: NA
J gene: TRBJ1-3
clone size: NA
V gene: TRBV27

CDR3 protein: CASSPGTANTGELFF
CDR3 DNA: TGTGCCAGCAGTCCCGGGACAGCGAACACCGGGGAGCTGTTTTTT
D gene: TRBD1
J gene: TRBJ2-2
clone size: NA
V gene: TRBV6-5

CDR3 protein: CASSGSGRNEKLFF
CDR3 DNA: TGTGCCAGCAGCGGCTCGGGGAGGAATGAAAAACTGTTTTTT
D gene: NA
J gene: TRBJ1-4
clone size: NA
V gene: TRBV2

CDR3 protein: CSARTGWDTEAFF
CDR3 DNA: TGCAGCGCCCGGACAGGGTGGGACACTGAAGCTTTCTTT
D gene: TRBD1
J gene: TRBJ1-1
clone size: NA
V gene: TRBV29-1

CDR3 protein: CASSLVGNMNTEAFF
CDR3 DNA: TGTGCCAGCAGCTTAGTCGGTAACATGAACACTGAAGCTTTCTTT
D gene: NA
J gene: TRBJ1-1
clone size: NA
V gene: TRBV11-3

CDR3 protein: CSAISREKLFF
CDR3 DNA: TGCAGTGCCATCTCAAGGGAAAAACTGTTTTTT
D gene: NA
J gene: TRBJ1-4
clone size: NA
V gene: TRBV20-1

CDR3 protein: CASSKALRGTTDTQYF
CDR3 DNA: TGTGCCAGCAGCAAAGCGCTGCGGGGGACCACAGATACGCAGTATTTT
D gene: NA
J gene: TRBJ2-3
clone size: NA
V gene: TRBV21-1

CDR3 protein: CASSQTRGLQETQYF
CDR3 DNA: TGTGCCAGCAGCCAAACCCGGGGACTGCAAGAGACCCAGTACTTC
D gene: NA
J gene: TRBJ2-5
clone size: NA
V gene: TRBV4-2

CDR3 protein: CASSPPRANYGYTF
CDR3 DNA: TGTGCCAGCAGCCCTCCCAGGGCAAACTATGGCTACACCTTC
D gene: NA
J gene: TRBJ1-2
clone size: NA
V gene: TRBV7-6

CDR3 protein: CASSIGGRGHRTEAFF
CDR3 DNA: TGTGCCAGTAGTATAGGAGGCAGGGGCCATAGGACTGAAGCTTTCTTT
D gene: NA
J gene: TRBJ1-1
clone size: NA
V gene: TRBV19

CDR3 protein: CASSSSSGGPTGELFF
CDR3 DNA: TGTGCCAGCAGCTCTTCTAGCGGGGGCCCCACGGGGGAGCTGTTTTTT
D gene: TRBD2
J gene: TRBJ2-2
clone size: NA
V gene: TRBV7-9

CDR3 protein: CASSLHRSSGNTIYF
CDR3 DNA: TGTGCCAGCAGCCTACACAGGTCCTCTGGAAACACCATATATTTT
D gene: NA
J gene: TRBJ1-3
clone size: NA
V gene: TRBV6-1

CDR3 protein: CASSQDSLTSGYYEQYF
CDR3 DNA: TGCGCCAGCAGCCAAGATTCTCTTACTAGCGGCTACTACGAGCAGTACTTC
D gene: TRBD2
J gene: TRBJ2-7
clone size: NA
V gene: TRBV4-3

CDR3 protein: CSVARQGPGELFF
CDR3 DNA: TGCAGCGTTGCCCGACAGGGCCCCGGGGAGCTGTTTTTT
D gene: TRBD1
J gene: TRBJ2-2
clone size: NA
V gene: TRBV29-1

CDR3 protein: CASSRLGTASNYGYTF
CDR3 DNA: TGTGCCAGCAGTAGGCTCGGGACGGCTTCTAACTATGGCTACACCTTC
D gene: NA
J gene: TRBJ1-2
clone size: NA
V gene: TRBV6-6

CDR3 protein: CASSRTRNTEAFF
CDR3 DNA: TGTGCCAGTAGTAGAACACGGAACACTGAAGCTTTCTTT
D gene: NA
J gene: TRBJ1-1
clone size: few
V gene: TRBV19

CDR3 protein: CASSSGTGWATEAFF
CDR3 DNA: TGCGCCAGCAGCTCCGGGACAGGGTGGGCGACTGAAGCTTTCTTT
D gene: TRBD1
J gene: TRBJ1-1
clone size: few
V gene: TRBV5-1

CDR3 protein: CASSTGGEVYSNQPQHF
CDR3 DNA: TGTGCCAGCAGCACAGGGGGGGAAGTTTATAGCAATCAGCCCCAGCATTTT
D gene: TRBD1
J gene: TRBJ1-5
clone size: NA
V gene: TRBV4-2

CDR3 protein: CASSPLTPRGTEAFF
CDR3 DNA: TGTGCCAGCAGCCCACTGACACCGCGAGGAACTGAAGCTTTCTTT
D gene: NA
J gene: TRBJ1-1
clone size: NA
V gene: TRBV4-2

CDR3 protein: CASSLLTGPNEKLFF
CDR3 DNA: TGTGCCAGCAGTCTCCTGACAGGGCCTAATGAAAAACTGTTTTTT
D gene: TRBD1
J gene: TRBJ1-4
clone size: NA
V gene: TRBV7-9

CDR3 protein: CASSLVPGNYGYTF
CDR3 DNA: TGTGCCAGCAGCTTAGTACCAGGGAACTATGGCTACACCTTC
D gene: NA
J gene: TRBJ1-2
clone size: NA
V gene: TRBV11-2

CDR3 protein: CASSLRSSDYGYTF
CDR3 DNA: TGCGCCAGCAGCTTGAGGTCATCGGATTATGGCTACACCTTC
D gene: NA
J gene: TRBJ1-2
clone size: NA
V gene: TRBV5-1

CDR3 protein: CASSLALRDRVAFF
CDR3 DNA: TGTGCCAGCAGCTTAGCGCTCCGGGACAGGGTTGCTTTCTTT
D gene: TRBD1
J gene: TRBJ1-1
clone size: NA
V gene: TRBV7-8

CDR3 protein: CASSYLWGSTDTQYF
CDR3 DNA: TGTGCCAGCAGTTACCTCTGGGGTAGCACAGATACGCAGTATTTT
D gene: NA
J gene: TRBJ2-3
clone size: NA
V gene: TRBV6-6

CDR3 protein: CASSYGGNSNQPQHF
CDR3 DNA: TGTGCCAGCAGTTACGGAGGCAATAGCAATCAGCCCCAGCATTTT
D gene: NA
J gene: TRBJ1-5
clone size: NA
V gene: TRBV6-5

CDR3 protein: CASSRVNEQFF
CDR3 DNA: TGTGCCAGCAGCAGGGTTAATGAGCAGTTCTTC
D gene: NA
J gene: TRBJ2-1
clone size: NA
V gene: TRBV6-5

CDR3 protein: CASSSRGQGATEAFF
CDR3 DNA: TGTGCCAGCAGCTCGAGAGGACAGGGGGCTACTGAAGCTTTCTTT
D gene: TRBD1
J gene: TRBJ1-1
clone size: NA
V gene: TRBV7-6

CDR3 protein: CASSSDNYNEQFF
CDR3 DNA: TGTGCCAGCAGTTCTGATAATTACAATGAGCAGTTCTTC
D gene: NA
J gene: TRBJ2-1
clone size: NA
V gene: TRBV6-5

CDR3 protein: CASSTSKGRAFQHF
CDR3 DNA: TGTGCCAGTAGCACCAGTAAGGGGCGTGCCTTCCAGCATTTT
D gene: NA
J gene: TRBJ1-5
clone size: NA
V gene: TRBV19

CDR3 protein: CASTHTGRKTYEQYF
CDR3 DNA: TGTGCCAGCACGCACACAGGGCGGAAAACCTACGAGCAGTACTTC
D gene: NA
J gene: TRBJ2-7
clone size: NA
V gene: TRBV27

CDR3 protein: CASASQGWETQYF
CDR3 DNA: TGTGCCAGCGCCTCACAGGGTTGGGAGACCCAGTACTTC
D gene: NA
J gene: TRBJ2-5
clone size: NA
V gene: TRBV28

CDR3 protein: CASSLKARPYGNQPQHF
CDR3 DNA: TGTGCCAGCAGTCTAAAGGCGCGACCCTATGGCAATCAGCCCCAGCATTTT
D gene: NA
J gene: TRBJ1-5
clone size: NA
V gene: TRBV7-6

CDR3 protein: CATSSPGVYGYTF
CDR3 DNA: TGTGCCACCAGCAGCCCAGGGGTTTACGGCTACACCTTC
D gene: NA
J gene: TRBJ1-2
clone size: NA
V gene: TRBV15

CDR3 protein: CASSPTGFATNEKLFF
CDR3 DNA: TGTGCCAGCAGTCCTACAGGGTTTGCAACTAATGAAAAACTGTTTTTT
D gene: NA
J gene: TRBJ1-4
clone size: NA
V gene: TRBV6-6

CDR3 protein: CASSYTGRGGNQPQHF
CDR3 DNA: TGTGCCAGCAGCTATACCGGCAGGGGTGGCAATCAGCCCCAGCATTTT
D gene: NA
J gene: TRBJ1-5
clone size: NA
V gene: TRBV13

CDR3 protein: CASTGAGYEQYF
CDR3 DNA: TGTGCCAGCACAGGTGCAGGCTACGAGCAGTACTTC
D gene: NA
J gene: TRBJ2-7
clone size: once
V gene: TRBV6-6

CDR3 protein: CASSLGAGYYGYTF
CDR3 DNA: TGCGCCAGCAGCTTGGGGGCAGGGTACTATGGCTACACCTTC
D gene: NA
J gene: TRBJ1-2
clone size: NA
V gene: TRBV5-1

CDR3 protein: CASREGLAVSYEQYF
CDR3 DNA: TGTGCCAGCAGGGAGGGACTAGCGGTATCCTACGAGCAGTACTTC
D gene: TRBD2
J gene: TRBJ2-7
clone size: few
V gene: TRBV6-1

CDR3 protein: CASSPMDRHSYGYTF
CDR3 DNA: TGTGCCAGCAGTCCGATGGACAGACACTCCTATGGCTACACCTTC
D gene: NA
J gene: TRBJ1-2
clone size: NA
V gene: TRBV6-1

CDR3 protein: CAGGQLLAGADTQYF
CDR3 DNA: TGTGCCGGAGGGCAGTTACTAGCGGGCGCAGATACGCAGTATTTT
D gene: TRBD2
J gene: TRBJ2-3
clone size: NA
V gene: TRBV30

CDR3 protein: CASSFGQAANTEAFF
CDR3 DNA: TGTGCCAGCAGTTTCGGACAGGCAGCGAACACTGAAGCTTTCTTT
D gene: TRBD1
J gene: TRBJ1-1
clone size: NA
V gene: TRBV6-5

CDR3 protein: CASSRSPGGWNEQFF
CDR3 DNA: TGTGCCAGCAGCCGATCCCCAGGGGGGTGGAATGAGCAGTTCTTC
D gene: NA
J gene: TRBJ2-1
clone size: once
V gene: TRBV7-6

CDR3 protein: CASSYRSGAQYF
CDR3 DNA: TGTGCCAGCAGTTACAGGTCGGGGGCCCAGTACTTC
D gene: NA
J gene: TRBJ2-5
clone size: NA
V gene: TRBV6-5

CDR3 protein: CASSESSGGWYNEQFF
CDR3 DNA: TGTGCCAGCAGTGAATCTAGCGGGGGGTGGTACAATGAGCAGTTCTTC
D gene: TRBD2
J gene: TRBJ2-1
clone size: NA
V gene: TRBV2

CDR3 protein: CASSPGGRPDTQYF
CDR3 DNA: TGTGCCAGCAGCCCAGGGGGGCGGCCAGATACGCAGTATTTT
D gene: NA
J gene: TRBJ2-3
clone size: NA
V gene: TRBV7-2

CDR3 protein: CASSLPNRGNSEAFF
CDR3 DNA: TGTGCCAGCAGCTTGCCCAACAGGGGCAATTCGGAGGCTTTCTTT
D gene: TRBD1
J gene: TRBJ1-1
clone size: few
V gene: TRBV5-4

CDR3 protein: CASSLARQAGTIYF
CDR3 DNA: TGTGCCAGCAGCTTAGCGCGGCAGGCGGGCACCATATATTTT
D gene: NA
J gene: TRBJ1-3
clone size: NA
V gene: TRBV7-2